Presented here are 24 T cell receptor beta chains from one specimen sequenced in a study of cytomegalovirus exposure and HLA in healthy donors. It was with 60 Vbeta and 13 Jbeta primers that the PCR ran. Only in-frame clones appear in the TCRdb table, and some are missing; sequencing was by immunoSEQ multiplex PCR. The sample records over 110,000 clones, almost 80% being singletons. Sequencing was done on a sample of PBMCs. The receptors originated from a young man in good health and CMV-seronegative.

The V gene is TRBV12-5, the J gene TRBJ2-2, with TRBD1 matching over 8 bases. The CDR3 consists of 17 residues. CDR1 and CDR2 from the germline V gene are LGHNT and FRNRAP. J was trimmed by 1 base and V by 0 bases; bases with no gene match: 4. The DNA of the CDR3 is TGTGCTAGTGGTTTGGTACTGGACAGGGTGAACACCGGGGAGCTGTTTTTT. Amino acid sequence: CASGLVLDRVNTGELFF. The full variable domain, completed using reference TRBV12-5 and TRBJ2-2, is DARVTQTPRHKVTEMGQEVTMRCQPILGHNTVFWYRQTMMQGLELLAYFRNRAPLDDSGMPKDRFSAEMPDATLATLKIQPSEPRDSAVYFCASGLVLDRVNTGELFFGEGSRLTVL.

This clone was detected only a few times. An end of the junction does not agree with germline; a read error may underlie this. The chain couples TRBV7-7 to TRBJ1-3, with D unresolved. Germline V lookup: CDR1 SSHAT, CDR2 FNYEAQ (reference sequence). This CDR3 region has 13 residues. CDR3 protein: CASSPQQGNTIYF. CDR3 bases: TGTGCTAGCAGCCCGCAACAGGGAAACACCATATATTTT. Full variable domain (missing parts from reference TRBV7-7 and TRBJ1-3): GAGVSQSPRYKVTKRGQDVTLRCDPISSHATLYWYQQALGQGPEFLTYFNYEAQPDKSGLPSDRFSAERPEGSISTLTIQRTEQRDSAMYRCASSPQQGNTIYFGEGSWLTVV.

The chain is built from TRBV7-2 and TRBJ1-1; 8 bases map to TRBD1. Germline V CDR1 and CDR2: SGHTA, FQGNSA. The CDR3 has 14 amino acids. V shed 3 bases, J shed 10 bases, and the junction held 10 bases outside the gene matches. The CDR3 DNA sequence: TGTGCCAGCAGCTTTGGCCAGGGGGCTTGGGTAGCTTTCTTT. The encoded protein is CASSFGQGAWVAFF.

The J gene is TRBJ1-4, the V gene TRBV5-6; no clear D gene. The CDR3 runs 12 residues. Trimming cost V 2 bases and J 12 bases, with 11 bases left between them. Germline V gene data show CDR1 as SGHDT and CDR2 as YYEEEE. CDR3 protein: CASSLEGVELFF. The CDR3, as DNA: TGTGCCAGCAGCTTAGAGGGAGTGGAACTGTTTTTT.

The J gene is TRBJ1-3, the V gene TRBV5-1, with 8 bases fitting TRBD1. The CDR3 is 14 residues long. The germline V gene encodes CDR1 SGHRS and CDR2 YFSETQ. The V gene end was trimmed by 4 bases and the J gene end by 2 bases; junction bases not matched to a gene: 2. CDR3 sequence: CASSGDRTGNTIYF. The CDR3 DNA reads TGCGCCAGCAGCGGGGACAGGACTGGAAACACCATATATTTT. The whole variable domain, filled in from reference TRBV5-1 and TRBJ1-3, reads KAGVTQTPRYLIKTRGQQVTLSCSPISGHRSVSWYQQTPGQGLQFLFEYFSETQRNKGNFPGRFSGRQFSNSRSEMNVSTLELGDSALYLCASSGDRTGNTIYFGEGSWLTVV.

The rearrangement links TRBV30 to TRBJ2-2, with D possibly being TRBD1 (5 bases). This CDR3 contains 14 residues. With 5 bases removed from V and 4 bases from J, the gap between germline ends came to 14 bases. CDR1 is GTSNPN, CDR2 SVGIG, per germline (reference sequence). The chain's CDR3 is CAWGGRGSTGELFF. The CDR3 DNA follows: TGTGCCTGGGGCGGAAGGGGAAGCACCGGGGAGCTGTTTTTT. Complete variable domain (other parts from reference TRBV30 and TRBJ2-2): SQTIHQWPATLVQPVGSPLSLECTVEGTSNPNLYWYRQAAGRGLQLLFYSVGIGQISSEVPQNLSASRPQDRQFILSSKKLLLSDSGFYLCAWGGRGSTGELFFGEGSRLTVL.

A few counts support this clone. The V and J genes are TRBV30 and TRBJ1-4; 9 bases match TRBD1. There are 14 residues in the CDR3. Germline values: CDR1 GTSNPN, CDR2 SVGIG (reference sequence). V gave up 8 bases and J gave up 3 bases; unmatched junction bases: 7. The CDR3 loop reads CASHRGQPNEKLFF. As DNA, the CDR3 is TGTGCCAGCCACAGGGGGCAGCCTAATGAAAAACTGTTTTTT.

This clone was counted a single time. The chain has TRBV19 and TRBJ2-2; no clear D. The V gene's germline CDR1 is LNHDA and CDR2 SQIVND (reference sequence). The CDR3 is made up of 13 amino acids. Between the trimmed V and J ends, which lost 6 bases and 6 bases, there was a span of 11 bases. The CDR3 protein is CASSLWAAGELFF. The DNA for the CDR3 is TGTGCCAGTAGCTTGTGGGCCGCCGGGGAGCTGTTTTTT. Complete variable domain (other parts from reference TRBV19 and TRBJ2-2): DGGITQSPKYLFRKEGQNVTLSCEQNLNHDAMYWYRQDPGQGLRLIYYSQIVNDFQKGDIAEGYSVSREKKESFPLTVTSAQKNPTAFYLCASSLWAAGELFFGEGSRLTVL.

In this sample, this clone turned up once. V and J are TRBV11-2 and TRBJ2-7, with D tentatively TRBD1 (6 bases). Trimming removed 7 bases at V and 3 bases at J, with 16 bases between. Germline CDR1 is SGHAT and CDR2 is FQNNGV. CDR3 length: 14 residues. The CDR3 reads CASTRRQAHYEQYF. DNA for the CDR3: TGTGCCAGCACAAGAAGACAGGCACACTACGAGCAGTACTTC.

The rearrangement joins TRBV11-2 to TRBJ2-2; perhaps TRBD1 as D (6 bases). Between the trimmed V and J ends, which lost 8 bases and 6 bases, there was a span of 13 bases. Germline CDR1 is SGHAT and CDR2 is FQNNGV. The CDR3 spans 13 residues. CDR3 sequence: CASPGVLAGELFF. The CDR3, as DNA: TGTGCCAGCCCAGGGGTATTGGCCGGGGAGCTGTTTTTT.

The V and J genes are TRBV9 and TRBJ2-7, with 8 bases identical to TRBD2. CDR1 is SGDLS and CDR2 is YYNGEE in the germline V gene. The CDR3 has 14 amino acids. The J segment lost 0 bases and the V segment lost 7 bases, leaving 6 bases of the junction unmatched. The CDR3 DNA reads as TGTGCCAGCTCAAGCGGGGGTGCCTCCTACGAGCAGTACTTC. It yields the protein CASSSGGASYEQYF.

The CDR3 reads CASSYGVGGQPQHF. The CDR3 DNA reads TGTGCCAGCAGTTACGGGGTGGGGGGTCAGCCCCAGCATTTT. The chain joins TRBV6-6 to TRBJ1-5; D is possibly TRBD1 (5 bases). The CDR3 covers 14 residues. Trimming cost V 2 bases and J 6 bases, with 11 bases left between them. In germline, CDR1 is MNHNY, CDR2 SVGAGI (reference sequence).

CDR3 DNA: TGCGCCAGCACCCCGGACAGGGCGGAAGAGACCCAGTACTTC. Encoded protein: CASTPDRAEETQYF. This chain connects TRBV5-1 to TRBJ2-5; 8 bases are shared with TRBD1. The germline CDR1 and CDR2 sequences are SGHRS and YFSETQ. J lost 3 bases, V lost 6 bases, and 7 bases had no gene match. The CDR3 covers 14 residues.

The rearrangement joins TRBV7-9 to TRBJ1-4; no firm D call. The CDR3 extends over 18 amino acids. Trimming left V 2 bases short and J 0 bases short, with 16 bases between. Germline V gene lookup returns CDR1 SEHNR and CDR2 FQNEAQ (reference sequence). CDR3 nucleotides: TGTGCCAGCAGCTTAAGACTGACCTCCCCTGCAACTAATGAAAAACTGTTTTTT. As protein: CASSLRLTSPATNEKLFF.

The gene calls are TRBV7-9 and TRBJ1-4, with 7 bases aligning to TRBD1. This CDR3 contains 14 residues. Trimming took 5 bases from V and 5 from J; bases not matched to a gene: 5. Germline assignment: CDR1 SEHNR and CDR2 FQNEAQ (reference sequence). Here the CDR3 DNA reads TGTGCCAGCAGCCTGACAGGGATGAATGAAAAACTGTTTTTT. It codes for CASSLTGMNEKLFF.

The sample holds a few counts of this clone. The chain recombines TRBV7-9 with TRBJ2-5; unclear D gene. The closer fit of TRBJ2-7 to the DNA end suggests the J call may be wrong. This CDR3 contains 12 residues. Germline assignment: CDR1 SEHNR and CDR2 FQNEAQ (reference sequence). The CDR3 spells CASSLDPYEQYF. In DNA form, the CDR3 reads TGTGCCAGCAGCTTAGATCCGTACGAGCAGTACTTC.

V is TRBV4-3 and J is TRBJ2-5; maybe TRBD2 (5 bases). V was clipped by 1 base and J by 5 bases, with 11 bases between them. Germline V gene sequence: CDR1 LGHNA, CDR2 YSLEER. The CDR3 is 14 residues long. The CDR3 DNA is TGCGCCAGCAGCCAAGGTCGGGGTGGGGAGACCCAGTACTTC. It encodes CASSQGRGGETQYF.

This chain connects TRBV6-1 to TRBJ2-2, with a weak D call TRBD1 (6 bases). Germline V lookup: CDR1 MNHNS, CDR2 SASEGT. This CDR3 spans 14 amino acids. The ends were cut back, 4 bases at V and 7 bases at J, with 13 bases in the middle. The CDR3 reads CASSGDRGGGELFF. DNA for the CDR3: TGTGCCAGCAGTGGTGACCGAGGGGGCGGGGAGCTGTTTTTT.

V gene TRBV7-2 combines with J gene TRBJ1-3, with D unresolved. This CDR3 has 15 amino acids. Deletions cut 3 bases from V and 0 bases from J, with 9 bases between. CDR1 and CDR2 (germline): SGHTA, FQGNSA. In nucleotides, the CDR3 is TGTGCCAGCAGCTTCGAGTTCTCCTCTGGAAACACCATATATTTT. Translating it yields CASSFEFSSGNTIYF.

A single count supports this clone. V gene TRBV5-5 combines with J gene TRBJ2-3; TRBD2 might be the D (6 bases). The V end lost 0 bases, the J end lost 2 bases, and 7 bases lay between the germline ends. The CDR3 loop spans 14 amino acids. Germline lookup yields CDR1 SGHKS and CDR2 YYEKEE (reference sequence). CDR3 protein: CASSLVLATDTQYF. In DNA, the CDR3 is TGTGCCAGCAGCTTGGTACTAGCCACAGATACGCAGTATTTT.

This clone came up once. The chain combines TRBV6-1 with TRBJ1-5; D is unresolved. Germline values: CDR1 MNHNS, CDR2 SASEGT. The CDR3 has 14 amino acids. V shed 8 bases and J shed 1 base, with 12 bases lying between them. CDR3 sequence: CASVGVRSNQPQHF. The CDR3 coding sequence is TGTGCCAGCGTCGGGGTTCGGAGCAATCAGCCCCAGCATTTT.

This clone was recorded only once. V gene TRBV7-9 combines with J gene TRBJ1-2, with 10 bases identical to TRBD1. After removal of 5 bases from V and 7 bases from J, the junction contained 4 bases not matched to a gene. The length of the CDR3 is 13 residues. CDR1 is SEHNR, CDR2 FQNEAQ, per germline (reference sequence). CDR3 nucleotides: TGTGCCAGCAGCCCCCGGACAGGGGGTGGCTACACCTTC. Protein product: CASSPRTGGGYTF.

V and J are TRBV14 and TRBJ2-5; D not certain. The V end was cut by 0 bases, the J end by 5 bases, with 16 bases between. Germline-derived CDR1 and CDR2 are SGHDN and FVKESK. The CDR3 is 16 residues long. The CDR3, as DNA: TGTGCCAGCAGCCAAGATTCGCGAATGGTAATGGAGACCCAGTACTTC. As protein: CASSQDSRMVMETQYF.

This rearrangement joins TRBV15 to TRBJ2-6; 11 positions agree with TRBD1. Germline CDR1 is LNHNV and CDR2 is YYDKDF (reference sequence). V gave up 0 bases and J gave up 3 bases; unmatched junction bases: 7. The CDR3 covers 19 residues. The chain's CDR3 is CATSRDIGQGAFGANVLTF. The CDR3 coding sequence is TGTGCCACCAGCAGAGATATTGGACAGGGGGCATTTGGGGCCAACGTCCTGACTTTC.